One sample yielded the 15 T cell receptor beta chains listed below, sequenced in a study of blood T cell repertoires in COVID-19 (dated by TCRdb to the early 2020s). Library preparation used the immunoSEQ multiplex PCR assay. This immuneACCESS table, as held by TCRdb, lists in-frame sequences with V and J called but not all clones. Of the missing ones, under half trace to an unresolved V gene in checked studies; the others have no known cause. This sample gives 200,000 to 250,000 clones in total; roughly 86% of them show up just once. The ten largest clonotypes hold approximately 3% of the sample. Sequencing used peripheral blood. These receptor sequences come from a woman aged 25 to 39 who had recovered from COVID-19.

The rearrangement uses TRBV7-2 and TRBJ2-7; TRBD2 is a possible D gene (7 bases). V was trimmed by 3 bases and J by 7 bases, leaving 16 bases between them. CDR3 length: 14 amino acids. Germline CDR1 SGHTA, CDR2 FQGNSA. In DNA form, the CDR3 reads TGTGCCAGCAGCTTGGGAGGGGGATTTGGGGAGCAGTACTTC. It translates to CASSLGGGFGEQYF.

J is TRBJ2-1 and V is TRBV7-9, with 11 bases identical to TRBD2. This CDR3 is built from 15 residues. Germline CDR1 is SEHNR and CDR2 is FQNEAQ (reference sequence). V shed 5 bases, J shed 7 bases, and the junction held 7 bases outside the gene matches. The CDR3 sequence is CASSPIAGGMNEQFF. Here the CDR3 DNA reads TGTGCCAGCAGCCCTATAGCGGGGGGGATGAATGAGCAGTTCTTC.

This clone was seen a few times. This sequence joins TRBV27 and TRBJ1-1, with 8 nucleotides matching TRBD1. The trim removed 6 bases at V and 1 base at J, leaving 4 bases unmatched. Germline V gene data show CDR1 as MNHEY and CDR2 as SMNVEV (reference sequence). The CDR3 spans 14 residues. As DNA, the CDR3 is TGTGCCAGCAGCCGACAGGGGCCGAACACTGAAGCTTTCTTT. Protein product: CASSRQGPNTEAFF.

The chain is built from TRBV2 and TRBJ2-3, with D tentatively TRBD1 (5 bases). Trimming left V 6 bases short and J 0 bases short, with 7 bases between. Germline CDR1 reads SNHLY; CDR2 reads FYNNEI. The CDR3 consists of 13 residues. CDR3 bases: TGTGCCAGCAGAGGGGCTAGCACAGATACGCAGTATTTT. Translated: CASRGASTDTQYF. Full variable domain (missing parts from reference TRBV2 and TRBJ2-3): EPEVTQTPSHQVTQMGQEVILRCVPISNHLYFYWYRQILGQKVEFLVSFYNNEISEKSEIFDDQFSVERPDGSNFTLKIRSTKLEDSAMYFCASRGASTDTQYFGPGTRLTVL.

The V and J genes are TRBV6-5 and TRBJ2-6; D is perhaps TRBD2 (5 bases). V was clipped by 3 bases and J by 4 bases, with 10 bases between them. The germline CDR1 and CDR2 sequences are MNHEY and SVGAGI. The CDR3 spans 15 residues. The DNA of the CDR3 is TGTGCCAGCAGTTATGCGGGTTCCGGGGCCAACGTCCTGACTTTC. Its translation is CASSYAGSGANVLTF.

The chain is built from TRBV7-2 and TRBJ2-7; tentative D call: TRBD1 (6 bases). Germline values: CDR1 SGHTA, CDR2 FQGNSA. This CDR3 is 15 amino acids long. Trimming removed 5 bases at V and 0 bases at J, with 14 bases between. The CDR3 DNA follows: TGTGCCAGCAGCAATAACAGGGACAACTCCTACGAGCAGTACTTC. It translates to CASSNNRDNSYEQYF.

The CDR3 loop reads CASSSGQGAVNTEAFF. The CDR3 bases are TGCGCCAGCAGTTCGGGACAGGGGGCAGTGAACACTGAAGCTTTCTTT. The rearrangement joins TRBV5-1 to TRBJ1-1; 12 bases align to TRBD1. This CDR3 region has 16 residues. The junction had 5 bases not matched to a gene; V was cut back by 5 bases and J by 0 bases. The V gene's germline CDR1 is SGHRS and CDR2 YFSETQ.

The rearrangement links TRBV18 to TRBJ2-2; TRBD1 aligns across 8 bases. The ends lost 2 bases at V and 1 base at J; junction bases unmatched: 6. CDR3 length: 17 amino acids. Germline assignment: CDR1 KGHSH and CDR2 LQKENI. For the CDR3, the DNA is TGTGCCAGCTCACCATGGACAGGGACTCAGAACACCGGGGAGCTGTTTTTT. This sequence encodes CASSPWTGTQNTGELFF.

This clone was detected a few times. V gene TRBV18 combines with J gene TRBJ1-2; no clear D gene. The V end lost 3 bases, the J end lost 8 bases, and 13 bases lay between the germline ends. The CDR3 loop spans 13 amino acids. The germline V gene has CDR1 KGHSH and CDR2 LQKENI. The CDR3: CASSPVEGWGYTF. The CDR3, as DNA: TGTGCCAGCTCACCGGTGGAGGGTTGGGGCTACACCTTC.

The V and J genes are TRBV5-6 and TRBJ1-1, with TRBD1 as a possible D gene (5 bases). Germline CDR1 reads SGHDT; CDR2 reads YYEEEE. V was clipped by 2 bases and J by 1 base, with 9 bases between them. The CDR3 is 14 amino acids. This CDR3 is CASSFLQANTEAFF. CDR3 nucleotides: TGTGCCAGCAGCTTTTTACAGGCGAACACTGAAGCTTTCTTT.

The V and J genes are TRBV27 and TRBJ2-7; TRBD2 is a possible D gene (5 bases). The CDR3 spans 14 residues. Germline values: CDR1 MNHEY, CDR2 SMNVEV (reference sequence). V gave up 0 bases and J gave up 7 bases, with 13 bases separating them. The CDR3 region has the DNA TGTGCCAGCAGTTTATCCCCCAGAGGGTGGGAGCAGTACTTC. Translated: CASSLSPRGWEQYF.

The chain is built from TRBV5-4 and TRBJ2-3, with D possibly matching TRBD1 (5 bases). V dropped 4 bases and J dropped 1 base, with 13 bases sitting between them. Germline V gene lookup returns CDR1 SGHNT and CDR2 YYREEE (reference sequence). This CDR3 has 15 residues. The CDR3 protein is CASSPEDTGTDTQYF. CDR3 DNA: TGTGCCAGCAGCCCTGAGGACACTGGCACAGATACGCAGTATTTT. Filled out from reference TRBV5-4 and TRBJ2-3, the complete variable domain reads ETGVTQSPTHLIKTRGQQVTLRCSSQSGHNTVSWYQQALGQGPQFIFQYYREEENGRGNFPPRFSGLQFPNYSSELNVNALELDDSALYLCASSPEDTGTDTQYFGPGTRLTVL.

This clone occurred many times. The CDR3 nucleotides read TGTGCCAGCAGCTTAGAACAGACCAATGAGCAGTTCTTC. Translation: CASSLEQTNEQFF. This rearrangement joins TRBV11-2 to TRBJ2-1; D unresolved. The CDR3 totals 13 residues. CDR1 is SGHAT and CDR2 is FQNNGV in the germline V gene. V lost 0 bases and J lost 6, with 6 bases in between. Full variable domain (outside the CDR3, taken from reference TRBV11-2 and TRBJ2-1): EAGVAQSPRYKIIEKRQSVAFWCNPISGHATLYWYQQILGQGPKLLIQFQNNGVVDDSQLPKDRFSAERLKGVDSTLKIQPAKLEDSAVYLCASSLEQTNEQFFGPGTRLTVL.

The chain carries TRBV25-1 and TRBJ2-5, with 7 nucleotides matching TRBD1. Germline CDR1 reads MGHDK; CDR2 reads SYGVNS. V lost 0 bases, J lost 4 bases, and 2 bases stayed unmatched. The CDR3 is 14 residues long. The CDR3 loop is CASSEYKGAETQYF. The CDR3 region has the DNA TGTGCCAGCAGTGAATATAAGGGGGCAGAGACCCAGTACTTC. The variable domain in full, with the rest retrieved from reference TRBV25-1 and TRBJ2-5, is EADIYQTPRYLVIGTGKKITLECSQTMGHDKMYWYQQDPGMELHLIHYSYGVNSTEKGDLSSESTVSRIRTEHFPLTLESARPSHTSQYLCASSEYKGAETQYFGPGTRLLVL.

The chain uses TRBV9 and TRBJ2-2; 7 bases are shared with TRBD1. This CDR3 spans 14 amino acids. V lost 4 bases and J lost 7; bases outside the gene matches: 7. In germline, CDR1 is SGDLS, CDR2 YYNGEE. CDR3 sequence: CASSIQGIHGELFF. In nucleotides, the CDR3 is TGTGCCAGCAGCATACAGGGGATACACGGGGAGCTGTTTTTT.